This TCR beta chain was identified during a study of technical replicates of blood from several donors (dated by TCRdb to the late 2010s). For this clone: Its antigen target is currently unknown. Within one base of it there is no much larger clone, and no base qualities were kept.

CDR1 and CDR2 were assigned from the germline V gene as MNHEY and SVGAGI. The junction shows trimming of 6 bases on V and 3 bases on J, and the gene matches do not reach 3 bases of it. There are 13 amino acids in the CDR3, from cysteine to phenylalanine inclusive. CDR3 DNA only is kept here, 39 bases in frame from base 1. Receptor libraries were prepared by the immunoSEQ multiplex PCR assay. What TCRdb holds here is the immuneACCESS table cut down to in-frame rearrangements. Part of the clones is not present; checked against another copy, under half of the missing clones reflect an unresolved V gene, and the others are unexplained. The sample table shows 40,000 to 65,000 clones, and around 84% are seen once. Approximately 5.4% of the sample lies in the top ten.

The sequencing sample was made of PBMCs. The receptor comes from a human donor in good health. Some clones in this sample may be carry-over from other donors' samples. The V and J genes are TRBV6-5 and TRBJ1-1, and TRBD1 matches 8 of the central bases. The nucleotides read TGTGCCAGCAGGGACAGGGTATACACTGAAGCTTTCTTT. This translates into CASRDRVYTEAFF.